These T cell receptor beta chains were read from a single sample in a study of glioma-infiltrating T cells. TCRdb reprocessed the multiplex PCR reads via MiXCR and lists one record per CDR3 protein. The sample has roughly 120,000 distinct CDR3 sequences; about 23% are singletons. The sequencing sample was made of glioma tissue, nonneoplastic brain tissue, or PBMCs (not recorded which). The receptors originated from a human donor with low-grade glioma or glioblastoma, undergoing nonglioma brain surgery, or in good health (not recorded which). CDR3s include the opening cysteine and the closing phenylalanine or tryptophan. A D gene is named only where the DNA matches it firmly. Rows may omit the clone size; those that give it use once, few, many or a size class.

j_gene	v_gene	abundance	d_gene	CDR3nt	CDR3aa
TRBJ2-7	TRBV7-2	many	TRBD2	TGTGCCAGCAGCTTAGTATCTGCGGGAGGGACCTACGAGCAGTACTTC	CASSLVSAGGTYEQYF
TRBJ1-6	TRBV11-2	many	NA	TGTGCCAGCAGCTTAGATCCGGGGCAGTCACCCCTCCACTTT	CASSLDPGQSPLHF
TRBJ2-1	TRBV20-1	NA	NA	TGCAGTGCTGGCCGGACGCGCGATGTGAGCTCCCACAATGAGCAGTTCTTC	CSAGRTRDVSSHNEQFF
TRBJ1-1	TRBV15	NA	NA	TGTGCCACCAGCACCGTGACGGATTCGAACACTGAAGCCTTCTTT	CATSTVTDSNTEAFF
TRBJ2-2	TRBV12-3/TRBV12-4	NA	TRBD2	TGTGCCAGCAGGGGATTTACGGCAGGGAGGGCCGGGGAGCTGTTTTTT	CASRGFTAGRAGELFF
TRBJ2-4	TRBV7-2	many	TRBD1	TGTGCCAGCAGCTTAGGAAGGACAGGGTCGGTGTACTTC	CASSLGRTGSVYF
TRBJ2-3	TRBV2	many	TRBD1	TGTGCCAGCAGTGAGGACAGGGATACGCAGTATTTT	CASSEDRDTQYF
TRBJ2-2	TRBV29-1	NA	TRBD2	TGCAGCGCCCTAGGGACTAGCGTGAAGGGCGGGGAGCTGTTTTTT	CSALGTSVKGGELFF
TRBJ2-1	TRBV12-3/TRBV12-4	few	NA	TGTGCCAGCAGTTCGCCGCGGACCCCCTACAATGAGCAGTTCTTC	CASSSPRTPYNEQFF
TRBJ2-7	TRBV19	few	NA	TGTGCCAGTAGTCCCACCCTAGGCATCTACGAGCAGTACTTC	CASSPTLGIYEQYF
TRBJ2-7	TRBV6-6	NA	NA	TGTGCCAGCAGTTACTCGAGAGAATACGGGCAGTACTTC	CASSYSREYGQYF
TRBJ2-1	TRBV2	many	TRBD2	TGTGCCAGCAGGGCTAGCGGGAGGGCCGGCTCCTACAATGAGCAGTTCTTC	CASRASGRAGSYNEQFF
TRBJ2-7	TRBV6-6	many	TRBD2	TGTGCCAGCAGTTACTCGAGCGGGAGGGAGTACGAGCAGTACTTC	CASSYSSGREYEQYF
TRBJ1-1	TRBV4-1	few	NA	TGCGCCAGCAGCCAAGAGACGGAGGGTGAAGCTTTCTTT	CASSQETEGEAFF
TRBJ2-5	TRBV18	many	TRBD2	TGTGCCAGCTCACCTTCCGCTAGCGGGCAAGAGACCCAGTACTTC	CASSPSASGQETQYF
TRBJ2-7	TRBV29-1	NA	NA	TGCAGCGTTGAAGGGGGGGGGCGCTTAGGCTACGAGCAGTACTTC	CSVEGGGRLGYEQYF
TRBJ2-7	TRBV4-3	many	NA	TGCGCCAGCAGCCAAGATTCGGCAGGGTGGAACGAGCAGTACTTC	CASSQDSAGWNEQYF
TRBJ2-3	TRBV7-2	NA	NA	TGTGCCAGCAGCCGGATGGTTTCTAGCACAGATACGCAGTATTTT	CASSRMVSSTDTQYF
TRBJ2-7	TRBV28	many	TRBD1	TGTGCCAGCAGGTGGAGTACAGGGGGCTACCACGAGCAGTACTTC	CASRWSTGGYHEQYF
TRBJ2-5	TRBV11-2	NA	TRBD2	TGTGCCAGCACCGGAGCGGGACTAGCGGGACCTGAGACCCAGTACTTC	CASTGAGLAGPETQYF
TRBJ2-7	TRBV4-1	many	NA	TGCGCCAGCAGCCAAGATTGGACACAGGGCGAGCAGTACTTC	CASSQDWTQGEQYF